A single sample is the source of the 16 T cell receptor beta chains below, sequenced in a study of cytomegalovirus exposure and HLA in healthy donors (dated by TCRdb to about 2017). The library was made by the immunoSEQ multiplex PCR assay. For the multiplex PCR, a mixture combining 60 forward primers for TCR Vbeta segments and 13 reverse primers for TCR Jbeta segments was used. What TCRdb holds here is the immuneACCESS table cut down to in-frame rearrangements. Part of the clones is not present; checked against another copy, under half of the missing clones reflect an unresolved V gene, and the others are unexplained. This sample lists around 220,000 clones; 60% to 80% were detected once. Jointly, the top ten make up under 2% of the sample. The material sequenced was PBMCs. Receptors originate from a man younger than 35 in good health and CMV-seronegative.

This sequence joins TRBV11-1 and TRBJ2-1, with TRBD2 identical over 7 bases. The V gene end was trimmed by 0 bases and the J gene end by 8 bases; junction bases not matched to a gene: 4. Germline CDR1 reads SGHAT; CDR2 reads FQDESV (reference sequence). This CDR3 region has 14 residues. The CDR3 nucleotides are TGTGCCAGCAGCTTAGCGGGAGGGTTTTATGAGCAGTTCTTC. Translation: CASSLAGGFYEQFF. The full variable domain, completed using reference TRBV11-1 and TRBJ2-1, is EAEVAQSPRYKITEKSQAVAFWCDPISGHATLYWYRQILGQGPELLVQFQDESVVDDSQLPKDRFSAERLKGVDSTLKIQPAELGDSAMYLCASSLAGGFYEQFFGPGTRLTVL.

The chain is built from TRBV15 and TRBJ2-1; the D is unclear. The CDR3 sequence is 16 residues long. The V gene's germline CDR1 is LNHNV and CDR2 YYDKDF (reference sequence). Trimming cost V 1 base and J 0 bases, with 10 bases left between them. The CDR3 sequence is CATSRGAGLSYNEQFF. DNA of the CDR3: TGTGCCACCAGCAGAGGGGCTGGCCTCTCCTACAATGAGCAGTTCTTC.

The chain is built from TRBV30 and TRBJ1-6; 7 nucleotides agree with TRBD1. V shed 0 bases, J shed 9 bases, and the junction held 5 bases outside the gene matches. The CDR3 runs to 14 residues. From germline, CDR1 is GTSNPN and CDR2 SVGIG (reference sequence). CDR3: CAWSVSGGSSPLHF. The CDR3 coding sequence is TGTGCCTGGAGTGTATCAGGGGGATCTTCACCCCTCCACTTT.

This clone came up once. The V call is TRBV7-3, the J call TRBJ2-5, with a weak D call TRBD2 (6 bases). CDR1 and CDR2 from the germline V gene are SGHTA and FQGTGA. CDR3 size: 15 residues. The germline V and J ends were trimmed by 4 bases and 2 bases, with 14 bases remaining between them. CDR3 bases: TGTGCCAGCAGCTCACTCGGGGGTGGTCAAGAGACCCAGTACTTC. It codes for CASSSLGGGQETQYF.

CDR3 DNA sequence: TGTGCCAGCACCGCCCGGTCCTACAATGAGCAGTTCTTC. Protein product: CASTARSYNEQFF. This rearrangement joins TRBV13 to TRBJ2-1; D not certain. V lost 7 bases to trimming and J lost 1 base, with 8 bases between them. The CDR3 runs to 13 residues. Germline CDR1 is PRHDT and CDR2 is FYEKMQ (reference sequence).

The rearrangement joins TRBV5-4 to TRBJ2-1; 10 bases agree with TRBD2. CDR1 and CDR2 from the germline V gene are SGHNT and YYREEE (reference sequence). V shed 4 bases, J shed 5 bases, and the junction held 3 bases outside the gene matches. The CDR3 has 14 amino acids. Here the CDR3 reads CASSPLAGDNEQFF. In nucleotides, the CDR3 is TGTGCCAGCAGCCCGCTAGCGGGGGACAATGAGCAGTTCTTC.

This chain links TRBV18 with TRBJ1-4; the D gene is possibly TRBD1 (5 bases). Germline V gene lookup returns CDR1 KGHSH and CDR2 LQKENI. Trimming cost V 1 base and J 1 base, with 10 bases left between them. CDR3 length: 16 residues. The DNA of the CDR3 is TGTGCCAGCTCACCACGCGGGGGTGTAACTAATGAAAAACTGTTTTTT. Translating it yields CASSPRGGVTNEKLFF.

The J gene is TRBJ2-7, the V gene TRBV6-5; TRBD2 might be the D (6 bases). CDR1 is MNHEY and CDR2 is SVGAGI in the germline V gene. V lost 0 bases and J 6 bases, leaving 12 bases between the germline ends. This CDR3 comprises 14 residues. The CDR3 coding sequence is TGTGCCAGCAGTTACTCCCAGGGAGGTGGCGAGCAGTACTTC. Its protein is CASSYSQGGGEQYF.

The chain employs TRBV30 and TRBJ2-7; unclear D gene. This CDR3 region has 12 residues. Trimming took 2 bases from V and 5 from J, leaving 10 bases between them. CDR1 and CDR2 (germline): GTSNPN, SVGIG (reference sequence). Here the CDR3 reads CAWSSENHEQYF. CDR3 in DNA: TGTGCCTGGAGTTCTGAGAACCACGAGCAGTACTTC.

The V call is TRBV27, the J call TRBJ2-7, with TRBD1 as a possible D gene (5 bases). Per germline, CDR1 MNHEY and CDR2 SMNVEV (reference sequence). Trimming left V 8 bases short and J 6 bases short, with 14 bases between. This CDR3 is 12 amino acids long. The CDR3 sequence is CASAVGLGEQYF. The CDR3 DNA reads TGTGCCAGCGCCGTGGGGCTCGGCGAGCAGTACTTC.

The CDR3 is CASSMGGGTEAFF. The CDR3 bases are TGTGCCAGCAGCATGGGCGGGGGCACTGAAGCTTTCTTT. This chain connects TRBV5-6 to TRBJ1-1, with D perhaps matching TRBD1 (5 bases). Germline assignment: CDR1 SGHDT and CDR2 YYEEEE. Trimming removed 4 bases from V and 4 bases from J, with 11 bases in between. The CDR3 spans 13 residues.

The rearrangement uses TRBV4-2 and TRBJ2-1, with D perhaps TRBD2 (5 bases). Germline assignment: CDR1 LGHNA and CDR2 YNFKEQ. Trimming pared 1 base from V and 2 bases from J, leaving 15 bases between. CDR3 size: 17 residues. This CDR3 is CASSQVSSGKTYNEQFF. CDR3 bases: TGTGCCAGCAGCCAAGTAAGTTCGGGGAAGACCTACAATGAGCAGTTCTTC.

The rearrangement uses TRBV5-1 and TRBJ2-5, with D perhaps TRBD2 (7 bases). CDR1 SGHRS and CDR2 YFSETQ come from the germline V gene. Trimming left V 4 bases short and J 4 bases short, with 20 bases between. The CDR3 sequence is 16 residues long. In DNA, the CDR3 is TGCGCCAGCAGCCCAGATAAGGGGGAGGGGGTAGAGACCCAGTACTTC. Translating it yields CASSPDKGEGVETQYF.

This chain connects TRBV13 to TRBJ2-7; TRBD1 aligns across 7 bases. The germline gives CDR1 PRHDT, CDR2 FYEKMQ (reference sequence). This CDR3 contains 14 residues. V was pared by 2 bases and J by 1 base, with 2 bases of the junction left unmatched. CDR3 in amino acids: CASSLRDRSYEQYF. The DNA for the CDR3 is TGTGCCAGCAGCTTACGGGACAGATCCTACGAGCAGTACTTC.

This rearrangement joins TRBV30 to TRBJ1-3; D call uncertain. The CDR3 totals 13 residues. Trimming removed 2 bases from V and 0 bases from J, with 5 bases in between. Germline CDR1 and CDR2: GTSNPN and SVGIG (reference sequence). This CDR3 is CAWSSGSGNTIYF. Here the CDR3 DNA reads TGTGCCTGGAGTTCCGGCTCTGGAAACACCATATATTTT.

The chain couples TRBV5-7 to TRBJ1-6, with no clear D. TRBV5-7 has ORF status, its function being uncertain. The germline V and J ends were trimmed by 5 bases and 10 bases, with 16 bases remaining between them. The CDR3 runs 14 residues. CDR3 loop: CASRFTSSSSPLHF. The CDR3 DNA reads as TGTGCCAGCAGGTTTACAAGTTCATCCTCACCCCTCCACTTT.